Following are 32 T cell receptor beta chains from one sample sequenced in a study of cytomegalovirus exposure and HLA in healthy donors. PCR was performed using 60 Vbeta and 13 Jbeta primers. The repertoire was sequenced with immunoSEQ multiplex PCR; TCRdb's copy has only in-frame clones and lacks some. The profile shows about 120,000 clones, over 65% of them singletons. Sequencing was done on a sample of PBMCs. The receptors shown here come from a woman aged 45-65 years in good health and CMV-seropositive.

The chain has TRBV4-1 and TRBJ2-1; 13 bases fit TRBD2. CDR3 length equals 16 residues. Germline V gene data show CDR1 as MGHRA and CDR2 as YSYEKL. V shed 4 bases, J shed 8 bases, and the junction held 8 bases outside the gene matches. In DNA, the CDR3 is TGCGCCAGCAGCCCAGAGACTAGCGGGGGGTGGGATGAGCAGTTCTTC. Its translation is CASSPETSGGWDEQFF.

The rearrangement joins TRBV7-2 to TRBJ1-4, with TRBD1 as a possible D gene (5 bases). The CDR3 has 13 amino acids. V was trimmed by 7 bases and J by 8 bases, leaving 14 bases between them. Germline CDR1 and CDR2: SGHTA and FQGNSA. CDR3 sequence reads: CASTRAPQEKLFF. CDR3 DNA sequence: TGTGCCAGCACCAGGGCGCCGCAGGAAAAACTGTTTTTT. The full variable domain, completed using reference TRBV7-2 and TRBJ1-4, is GAGVSQSPSNKVTEKGKDVELRCDPISGHTALYWYRQSLGQGLEFLIYFQGNSAPDKSGLPSDRFSAERTGGSVSTLTIQRTQQEDSAVYLCASTRAPQEKLFFGSGTQLSVL.

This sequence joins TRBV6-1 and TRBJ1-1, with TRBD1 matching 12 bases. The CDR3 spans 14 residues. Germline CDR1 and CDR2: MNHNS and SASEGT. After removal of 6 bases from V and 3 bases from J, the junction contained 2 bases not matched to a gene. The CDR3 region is CASRGQGAYTEAFF. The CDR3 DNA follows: TGTGCCAGCAGGGGACAGGGGGCATACACTGAAGCTTTCTTT.

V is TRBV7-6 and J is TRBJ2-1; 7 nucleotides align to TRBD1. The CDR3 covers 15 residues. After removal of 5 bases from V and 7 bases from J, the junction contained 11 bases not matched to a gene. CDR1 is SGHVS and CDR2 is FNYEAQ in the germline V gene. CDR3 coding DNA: TGTGCCAGCAGCGTAAGTCGACAGGGCGATAATGAGCAGTTCTTC. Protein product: CASSVSRQGDNEQFF.

As DNA, the CDR3 is TGTGCCAGCAGTTACCTCGGACAGGAGGGAAATGAAGCTTTCTTT. Protein sequence: CASSYLGQEGNEAFF. V usage is TRBV6-6 and J usage is TRBJ1-1; 7 nucleotides agree with TRBD1. Germline V gene data show CDR1 as MNHNY and CDR2 as SVGAGI (reference sequence). The CDR3 has 15 amino acids. V dropped 2 bases and J dropped 7; count of bases not matched to a gene: 10.

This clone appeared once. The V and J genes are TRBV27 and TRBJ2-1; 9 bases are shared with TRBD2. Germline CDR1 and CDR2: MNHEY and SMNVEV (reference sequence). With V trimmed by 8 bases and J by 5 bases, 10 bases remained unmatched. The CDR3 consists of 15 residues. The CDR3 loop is CASWAAGGTNNEQFF. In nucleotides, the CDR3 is TGTGCCAGCTGGGCTGCGGGGGGGACTAACAATGAGCAGTTCTTC.

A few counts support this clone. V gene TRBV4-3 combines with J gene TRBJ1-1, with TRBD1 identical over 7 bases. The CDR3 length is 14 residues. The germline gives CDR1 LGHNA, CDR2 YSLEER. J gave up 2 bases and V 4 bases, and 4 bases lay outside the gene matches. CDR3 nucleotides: TGCGCCAGCAGCCGTGACAGGGTAAACACTGAAGCTTTCTTT. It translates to CASSRDRVNTEAFF.

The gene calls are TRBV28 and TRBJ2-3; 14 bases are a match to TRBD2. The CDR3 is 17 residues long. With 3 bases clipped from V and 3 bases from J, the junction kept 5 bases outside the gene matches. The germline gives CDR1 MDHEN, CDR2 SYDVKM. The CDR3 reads CASSLLGTSGSTDTQYF. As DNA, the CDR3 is TGTGCCAGCAGTTTGTTGGGGACTAGCGGGAGTACAGATACGCAGTATTTT.

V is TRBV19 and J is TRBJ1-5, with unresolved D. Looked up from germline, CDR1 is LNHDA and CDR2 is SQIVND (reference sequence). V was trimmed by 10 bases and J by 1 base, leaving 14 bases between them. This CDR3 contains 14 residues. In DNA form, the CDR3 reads TGTGCCACCGGAGAAGTGACCAGCAATCAGCCCCAGCATTTT. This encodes CATGEVTSNQPQHF. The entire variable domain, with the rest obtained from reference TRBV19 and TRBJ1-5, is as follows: DGGITQSPKYLFRKEGQNVTLSCEQNLNHDAMYWYRQDPGQGLRLIYYSQIVNDFQKGDIAEGYSVSREKKESFPLTVTSAQKNPTAFYLCATGEVTSNQPQHFGDGTRLSIL.

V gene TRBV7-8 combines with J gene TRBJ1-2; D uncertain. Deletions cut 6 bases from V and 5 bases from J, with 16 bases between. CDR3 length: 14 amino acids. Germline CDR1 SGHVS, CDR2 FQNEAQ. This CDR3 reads CASSLSGMGYGYTF. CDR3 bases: TGTGCCAGCAGTTTATCCGGGATGGGGTATGGCTACACCTTC.

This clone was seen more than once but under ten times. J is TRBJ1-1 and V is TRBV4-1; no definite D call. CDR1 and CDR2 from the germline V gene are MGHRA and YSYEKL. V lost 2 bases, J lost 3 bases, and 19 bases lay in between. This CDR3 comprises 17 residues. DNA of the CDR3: TGCGCCAGCAGCCAACTAACCCTGGGCCCCACGGACACTGAAGCTTTCTTT. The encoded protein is CASSQLTLGPTDTEAFF.

Written as DNA, the CDR3 is TGTGCCAGTAGTATTACCGGGTGGGTCGCAGATACGCAGTATTTT. Its translation: CASSITGWVADTQYF. The V and J genes are TRBV19 and TRBJ2-3; no reliable D call. The CDR3 spans 15 residues. CDR1 is LNHDA, CDR2 SQIVND, per germline (reference sequence). Trimming shortened V by 3 bases and J by 4 bases, and 14 bases separated the two germline ends.

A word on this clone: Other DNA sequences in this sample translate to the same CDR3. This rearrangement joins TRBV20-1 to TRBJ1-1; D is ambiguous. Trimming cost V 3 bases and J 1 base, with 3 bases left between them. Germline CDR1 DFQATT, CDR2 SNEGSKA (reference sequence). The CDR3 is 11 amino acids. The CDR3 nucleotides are TGCAGTGCTAGCAAGAACACTGAAGCTTTCTTT. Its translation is CSASKNTEAFF.

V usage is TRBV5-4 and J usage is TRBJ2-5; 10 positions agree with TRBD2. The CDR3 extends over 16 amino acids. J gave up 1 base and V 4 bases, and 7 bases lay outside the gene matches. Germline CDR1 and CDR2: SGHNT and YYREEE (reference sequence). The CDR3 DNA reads TGTGCCAGCAGCCAACCGGGACTAGCGTCCCAAGAGACCCAGTACTTC. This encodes CASSQPGLASQETQYF. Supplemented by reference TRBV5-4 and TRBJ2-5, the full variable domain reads ETGVTQSPTHLIKTRGQQVTLRCSSQSGHNTVSWYQQALGQGPQFIFQYYREEENGRGNFPPRFSGLQFPNYSSELNVNALELDDSALYLCASSQPGLASQETQYFGPGTRLLVL.

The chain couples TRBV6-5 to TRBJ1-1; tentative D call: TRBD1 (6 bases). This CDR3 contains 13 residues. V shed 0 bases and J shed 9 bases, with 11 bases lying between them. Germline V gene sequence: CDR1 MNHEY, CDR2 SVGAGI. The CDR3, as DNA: TGTGCCAGCAGTTACTCAGGACAGTTTCAAGCTTTCTTT. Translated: CASSYSGQFQAFF.

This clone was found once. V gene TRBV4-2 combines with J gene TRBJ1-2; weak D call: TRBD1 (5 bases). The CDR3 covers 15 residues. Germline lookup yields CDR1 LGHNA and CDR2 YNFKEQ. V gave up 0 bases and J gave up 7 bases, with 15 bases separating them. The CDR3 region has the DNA TGTGCCAGCAGCCAAGAGGATCCAGGGCCAGGTGGCTACACCTTC. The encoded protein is CASSQEDPGPGGYTF.

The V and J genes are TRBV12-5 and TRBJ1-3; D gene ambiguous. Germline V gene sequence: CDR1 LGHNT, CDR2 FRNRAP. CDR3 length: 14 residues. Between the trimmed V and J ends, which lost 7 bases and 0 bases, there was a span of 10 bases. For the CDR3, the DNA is TGTGCTAGTGCTACTAGGGACTCTGGAAACACCATATATTTT. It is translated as CASATRDSGNTIYF.

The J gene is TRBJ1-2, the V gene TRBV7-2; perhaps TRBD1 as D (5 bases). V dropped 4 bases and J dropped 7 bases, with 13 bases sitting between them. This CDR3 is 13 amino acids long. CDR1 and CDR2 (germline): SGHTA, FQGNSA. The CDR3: CASSSTDTSGYTF. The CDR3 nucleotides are TGTGCCAGCAGCTCGACGGACACATCTGGCTACACCTTC.

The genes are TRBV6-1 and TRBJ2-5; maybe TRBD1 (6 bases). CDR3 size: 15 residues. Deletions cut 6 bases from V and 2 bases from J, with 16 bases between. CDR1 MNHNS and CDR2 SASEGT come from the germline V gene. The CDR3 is CASRGYRAGQETQYF. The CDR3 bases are TGTGCCAGCAGGGGATACAGGGCCGGACAAGAGACCCAGTACTTC.

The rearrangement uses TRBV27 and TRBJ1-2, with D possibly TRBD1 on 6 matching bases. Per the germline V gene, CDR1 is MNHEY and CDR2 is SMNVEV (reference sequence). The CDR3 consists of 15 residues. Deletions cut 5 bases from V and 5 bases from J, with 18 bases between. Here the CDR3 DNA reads TGTGCCAGCAGTCCGCTTGAGACAGGCACTTATGGCTACACCTTC. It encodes CASSPLETGTYGYTF.

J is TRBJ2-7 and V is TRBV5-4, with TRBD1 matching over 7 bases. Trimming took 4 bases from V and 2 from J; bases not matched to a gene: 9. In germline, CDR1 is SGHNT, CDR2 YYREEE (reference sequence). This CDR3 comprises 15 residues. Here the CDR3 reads CASSHIWDSAYEQYF. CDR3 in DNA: TGTGCCAGCAGCCATATCTGGGACAGCGCCTACGAGCAGTACTTC.

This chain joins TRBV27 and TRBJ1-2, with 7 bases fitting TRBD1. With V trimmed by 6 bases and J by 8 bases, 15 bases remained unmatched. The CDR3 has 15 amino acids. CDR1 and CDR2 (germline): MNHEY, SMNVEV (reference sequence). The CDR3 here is CASSRDSYGPIGYTF. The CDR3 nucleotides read TGTGCCAGCAGCCGGGACAGCTATGGTCCGATCGGCTACACCTTC.

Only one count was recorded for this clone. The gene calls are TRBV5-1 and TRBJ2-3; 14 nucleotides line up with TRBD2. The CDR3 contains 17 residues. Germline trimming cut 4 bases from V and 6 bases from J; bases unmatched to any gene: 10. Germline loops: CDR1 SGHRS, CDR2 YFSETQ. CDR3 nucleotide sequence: TGCGCCAGCAGCACCGGGACTAGCGGGGGCGGTGGGGATACGCAGTATTTT. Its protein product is CASSTGTSGGGGDTQYF.

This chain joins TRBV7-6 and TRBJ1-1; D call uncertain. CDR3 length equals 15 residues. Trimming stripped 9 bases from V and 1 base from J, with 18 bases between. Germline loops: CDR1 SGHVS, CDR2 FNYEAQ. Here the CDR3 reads CARLAGGLENTEAFF. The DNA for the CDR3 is TGTGCCAGGCTAGCAGGAGGATTGGAGAACACTGAAGCTTTCTTT.

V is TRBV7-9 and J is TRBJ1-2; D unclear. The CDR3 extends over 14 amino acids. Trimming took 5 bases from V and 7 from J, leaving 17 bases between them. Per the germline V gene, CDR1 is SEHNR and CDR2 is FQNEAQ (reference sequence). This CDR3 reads CASSPQGREVGYTF. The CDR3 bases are TGTGCCAGCAGCCCCCAAGGGCGGGAAGTTGGCTACACCTTC.

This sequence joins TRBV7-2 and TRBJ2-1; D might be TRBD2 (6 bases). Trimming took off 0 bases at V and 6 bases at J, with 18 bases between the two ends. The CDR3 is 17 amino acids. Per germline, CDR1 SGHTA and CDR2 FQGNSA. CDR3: CASSLAPQRATTNEQFF. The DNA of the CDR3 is TGTGCCAGCAGCTTAGCCCCCCAGCGGGCTACAACCAATGAGCAGTTCTTC.

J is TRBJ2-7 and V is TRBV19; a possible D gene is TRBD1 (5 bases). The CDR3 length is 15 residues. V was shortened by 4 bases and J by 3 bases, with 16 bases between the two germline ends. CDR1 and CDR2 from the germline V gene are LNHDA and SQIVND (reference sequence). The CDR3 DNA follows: TGTGCCAGTAGTACCATAGACAGTCTCCACTACGAGCAGTACTTC. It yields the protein CASSTIDSLHYEQYF.

The chain's CDR3 is CASSHGTGVPLTYNEQFF. CDR3 sequence (DNA): TGTGCCAGCAGCCATGGGACAGGGGTCCCCCTCACCTACAATGAGCAGTTCTTC. The rearrangement joins TRBV13 to TRBJ2-1, with 10 positions matching TRBD1. The CDR3 has 18 residues. In germline, CDR1 is PRHDT, CDR2 FYEKMQ (reference sequence). V shed 5 bases and J 2 bases; nucleotides not matched to a gene: 12. Based on the CDR3 plus reference TRBV13 and TRBJ2-1, the full variable domain is AAGVIQSPRHLIKEKRETATLKCYPIPRHDTVYWYQQGPGQDPQFLISFYEKMQSDKGSIPDRFSAQQFSDYHSELNMSSLELGDSALYFCASSHGTGVPLTYNEQFFGPGTRLTVL.

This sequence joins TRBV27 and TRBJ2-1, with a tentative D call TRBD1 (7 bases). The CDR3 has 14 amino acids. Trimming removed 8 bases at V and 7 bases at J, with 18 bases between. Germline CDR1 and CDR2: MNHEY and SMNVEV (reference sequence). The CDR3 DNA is TGTGCCAGCGGAGGGGGCCTCAATGGGAATGAGCAGTTCTTC. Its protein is CASGGGLNGNEQFF.

In DNA, the CDR3 is TGTGCCAGCAGCTTATTTGGACAGGGGAACACTGAAGCTTTCTTT. This codes for CASSLFGQGNTEAFF. This chain uses TRBV7-2 with TRBJ1-1, with 8 bases that match TRBD1. The CDR3 is made up of 15 amino acids. In germline, CDR1 is SGHTA, CDR2 FQGNSA. Germline trimming cut 2 bases from V and 1 base from J; bases unmatched to any gene: 3. The entire variable domain, with the rest obtained from reference TRBV7-2 and TRBJ1-1, is as follows: GAGVSQSPSNKVTEKGKDVELRCDPISGHTALYWYRQSLGQGLEFLIYFQGNSAPDKSGLPSDRFSAERTGGSVSTLTIQRTQQEDSAVYLCASSLFGQGNTEAFFGQGTRLTVV.

CDR3 DNA sequence: TGTGCCAGCAGCTTAGTCTACGGGAGTCAAGAGACCCAGTACTTC. The encoded protein is CASSLVYGSQETQYF. The genes are TRBV7-2 and TRBJ2-5, with D possibly TRBD2 on 6 matching bases. CDR1 is SGHTA and CDR2 is FQGNSA in the germline V gene. V was pared by 1 base and J by 2 bases, with 11 bases between. This CDR3 contains 15 residues.

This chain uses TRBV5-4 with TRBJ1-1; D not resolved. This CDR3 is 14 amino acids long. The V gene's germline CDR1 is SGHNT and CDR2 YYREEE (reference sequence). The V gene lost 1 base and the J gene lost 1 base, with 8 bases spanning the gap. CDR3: CASSLFAGNTEAFF. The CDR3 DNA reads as TGTGCCAGCAGCTTGTTTGCAGGGAACACTGAAGCTTTCTTT.